One sample yielded the 17 T cell receptor beta chains listed below, sequenced in a study of blood T cells in healthy people across ages (dated by TCRdb to about 2015). Libraries were prepared through 5' RACE. Sequencer: Illumina HiSeq 2500. The second PCR ran for roughly 7 to 12 cycles and used a J-beta primer mix along with a sample-barcoded 5' primer. TCRdb ran its own pipeline on the public reads, namely fastp trimming at Q25 and MiXCR clone calling, and kept in-frame beta chains. Records with the same CDR3 protein are collapsed into one entry carrying the most frequent genes and DNA. A total of 750,000 to 950,000 distinct CDR3 sequences appear in this sample, 25% to 30% of them only once. The ten top clones hold 2.5% to 3.5% of the sample. This same sample was also part of a study on T cells of mothers and their children.

The sequencing sample was made of blood. The receptors originated from a boy younger than 18 in good health.

The chain carries TRBV20-1 and TRBJ2-7; 12 positions agree with TRBD2. J lost 7 bases, V lost 2 bases, and 9 bases had no gene match. There are 15 residues in the CDR3. Germline lookup yields CDR1 DFQATT and CDR2 SNEGSKA (reference sequence). CDR3 sequence (DNA): TGCAGTGCTAGAAATTCCGGGACTAGCGGGCCAGAGCAGTACTTC. Protein product: CSARNSGTSGPEQYF.

As to this clonotype: One base away lies a much larger clone, so this may be a sequencing read error. This chain links TRBV2 with TRBJ2-1, with D possibly being TRBD1 (5 bases). The CDR3 is 12 amino acids. The germline V gene encodes CDR1 SNHLY and CDR2 FYNNEI. The CDR3 sequence: CASSYSRDEQSF. The CDR3 DNA is TGTGCCAGCAGTTATAGCAGGGATGAGCAGTCCTTC.

This clonotype was seen a handful of times. V and J are TRBV7-4 and TRBJ2-5; D possibly corresponds to TRBD2 (6 bases). Germline V lookup: CDR1 SGHVT, CDR2 SQSDAQ. V lost 7 bases, J lost 2 bases, and 14 bases lay in between. This CDR3 has 14 residues. CDR3: CASKGWGVQETQYF. The DNA of the CDR3 is TGTGCCAGCAAGGGGTGGGGGGTGCAAGAGACCCAGTACTTC.

Of note for this clonotype: A read error may account for a junction end that differs from germline. V usage is TRBV3-1 and J usage is TRBJ2-3, with TRBD1 matching 10 bases. The CDR3 has 17 amino acids. Germline V gene sequence: CDR1 LGHDT, CDR2 YNNKEL (reference sequence). CDR3 in amino acids: CASSRLRDRGPWETQYF. For the CDR3, the DNA is TGTGCCAGCAGCCGACTCCGGGACAGGGGACCTTGGGAGACCCAGTACTTT.

The DNA for the CDR3 is TGTGCCAGCAGCCAGGGGACAGGGTACACTGAAGCTTTCTTT. Protein sequence: CASSQGTGYTEAFF. The chain employs TRBV3-1 and TRBJ1-1; 9 bases are a match to TRBD1. CDR3 length: 14 amino acids. After removal of 3 bases from V and 3 bases from J, the junction contained 2 bases not matched to a gene. The germline gives CDR1 LGHDT, CDR2 YNNKEL (reference sequence).

The V and J genes are TRBV27 and TRBJ2-4; a weak D match, TRBD2 (5 bases). V lost 8 bases, J lost 9 bases, and 11 bases lay in between. Germline lookup yields CDR1 MNHEY and CDR2 SMNVEV (reference sequence). This CDR3 region has 11 residues. CDR3 DNA sequence: TGTGCCAGCGGGGAGAAGGGCATTCAGTACTTC. Translated, it gives CASGEKGIQYF.

This clonotype was counted at least ten times. The chain combines TRBV7-2 with TRBJ2-5; no clear D. This CDR3 contains 14 residues. Germline V lookup: CDR1 SGHTA, CDR2 FQGNSA. V lost 6 bases to trimming and J lost 5 bases, with 16 bases between them. In nucleotides, the CDR3 is TGTGCCAGCAGGGGCCTTACAGTAGGGGAGACCCAGTACTTC. Translated, it gives CASRGLTVGETQYF.

This clonotype was counted a few times. The chain combines TRBV5-1 with TRBJ2-2; D remains unclear. The CDR3 sequence is 13 residues long. Germline loops: CDR1 SGHRS, CDR2 YFSETQ. V was cut by 10 bases and J by 4 bases, with 14 bases left in between. CDR3 residues: CAPGEHFTGELFF. CDR3 DNA sequence: TGCGCCCCAGGAGAGCATTTCACCGGGGAGCTGTTTTTT.

This clonotype was detected a few times. The rearrangement joins TRBV21-1 to TRBJ2-4; the table's D call TRBD1 went unverified against the DNA. TRBV21-1 is reported as a pseudogene. This CDR3 spans 17 amino acids. The CDR3 protein is CASSKVRGRGTKNIQYF. CDR3 bases: TGTGCCAGCAGCAAAGTACGGGGCAGGGGGACCAAAAACATTCAGTACTTC.

J is TRBJ2-1 and V is TRBV6-5; 8 bases map to TRBD2. This CDR3 is 17 amino acids long. Germline CDR1 MNHEY, CDR2 SVGAGI. Germline trimming cut 4 bases from V and 5 bases from J; bases unmatched to any gene: 13. For the CDR3, the DNA is TGTGCCAGCAGTTTCCGATCAGCGGGGGATGTGAACAATGAGCAGTTCTTC. This gives the protein CASSFRSAGDVNNEQFF.

Of note for this clonotype: One end of the junction fails to match germline, which may point to a read error. V and J are TRBV4-2 and TRBJ2-5; TRBD1 might be the D (6 bases). Germline CDR1 LGHNA, CDR2 YNFKEQ. The CDR3 totals 15 residues. CDR3 DNA sequence: TGTGCCAGCAGCCGCATCTCGGGACAAAACAATGAGCAGCTCTTC. Protein sequence: CASSRISGQNNEQLF.

V and J are TRBV15 and TRBJ2-7; D not certain. Trimming cost V 2 bases and J 6 bases, with 17 bases left between them. The germline V gene encodes CDR1 LNHNV and CDR2 YYDKDF (reference sequence). The CDR3 length is 15 residues. The CDR3 DNA reads TGTGCCACCAGCAGAACCGGGCCAAGGGCTCCCGAGCAGTACTTC. This gives the protein CATSRTGPRAPEQYF.

This clonotype was found a few times. The J gene is TRBJ2-6, the V gene TRBV12-3 or TRBV12-4; tentatively, D is TRBD1 or TRBD2 (5 bases each). V was cut by 3 bases and J by 0 bases, with 30 bases left in between. The length of the CDR3 is 23 residues. CDR3 DNA: TGTGCCAGCAGTTTTTTGTGGCCCGCCCCGGGACCCAAAGTGGTCTCTGGGGCCAACGTCCTGACTTTC. This gives the protein CASSFLWPAPGPKVVSGANVLTF.

This chain uses TRBV6-5 with TRBJ2-3, with a possible D match to TRBD1 (6 bases). Germline CDR1 is MNHEY and CDR2 is SVGAGI. The CDR3 totals 14 residues. V dropped 2 bases and J dropped 1 base, with 7 bases sitting between them. This CDR3 is CASSYEGGTDTQYF. DNA of the CDR3: TGTGCCAGCAGTTACGAGGGGGGCACAGATACGCAGTATTTT.

The chain employs TRBV20-1 and TRBJ2-1; 9 bases align to TRBD2. This CDR3 has 12 amino acids. Germline trimming cut 6 bases from V and 14 bases from J; bases unmatched to any gene: 11. Germline V CDR1 and CDR2: DFQATT, SNEGSKA (reference sequence). This chain's CDR3 is CSAAEAVAGEFF. The CDR3 DNA reads as TGCAGTGCAGCCGAGGCGGTAGCGGGGGAGTTCTTC.

In its sample, this clonotype was seen many times. The chain is built from TRBV12-3 or TRBV12-4 and TRBJ2-5, with a tentative D call TRBD2 (7 bases). The CDR3 has 15 residues. The V and J ends lost 3 bases and 5 bases respectively, with 16 bases between them. CDR3 bases: TGTGCCAGCAGTTTTACCCGGGGGGCCCTGGAGACCCAGTACTTC. Translation: CASSFTRGALETQYF.

The chain combines TRBV24-1 with TRBJ2-1, with 7 bases fitting TRBD2. This CDR3 is built from 17 residues. Looked up from germline, CDR1 is KGHDR and CDR2 is SFDVKD. V shed 1 base, J shed 3 bases, and the junction held 8 bases outside the gene matches. CDR3 DNA sequence: TGTGCCACCAGTGATTTTGGGGGGGGGAGAAGCTACAATGAGCAGTTCTTC. It translates to CATSDFGGGRSYNEQFF.